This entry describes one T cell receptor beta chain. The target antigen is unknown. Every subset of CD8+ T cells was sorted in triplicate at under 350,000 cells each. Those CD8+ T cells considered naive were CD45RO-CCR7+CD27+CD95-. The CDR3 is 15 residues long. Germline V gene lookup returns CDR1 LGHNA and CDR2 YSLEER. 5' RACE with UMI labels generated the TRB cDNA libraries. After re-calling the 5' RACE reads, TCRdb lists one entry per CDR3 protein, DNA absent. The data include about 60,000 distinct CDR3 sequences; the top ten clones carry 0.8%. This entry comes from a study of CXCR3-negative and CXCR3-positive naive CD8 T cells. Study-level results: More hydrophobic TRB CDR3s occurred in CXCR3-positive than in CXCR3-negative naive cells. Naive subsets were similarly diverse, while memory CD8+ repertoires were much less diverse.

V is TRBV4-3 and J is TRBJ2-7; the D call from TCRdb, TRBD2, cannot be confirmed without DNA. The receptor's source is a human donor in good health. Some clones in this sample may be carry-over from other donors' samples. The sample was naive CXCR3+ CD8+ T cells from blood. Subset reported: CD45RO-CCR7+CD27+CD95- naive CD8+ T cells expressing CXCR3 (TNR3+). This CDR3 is CASSQAPLKGHEQYF.